The rows below give T cell receptor beta chains drawn from one sample of a study of neurological immune-mediated disorders. TCRdb re-called the 5' RACE reads with MiXCR, one entry per CDR3 protein. The sample has approximately 41,000 distinct CDR3 sequences; approximately 14% are singletons. Specimen: CD4+ T cells from blood. The receptors derive from a woman aged 55-75 years with HTLV-1-associated myelopathy (HAM/TSP). CDR3s include the opening cysteine and the closing phenylalanine or tryptophan. D genes are given only for firm matches. Rows give clone size only sometimes, using once, few, many, or a class for an expanded clone.

TGCAGTGCTAGAGATCTATCGGGAGCACCCTACGAGCAGTACTTC,CSARDLSGAPYEQYF,TRBJ2-7,many,TRBV20-1,NA
TGCAGTGCGACGTGGGCCGTTGGTCCGGGTACGCAGTATTTT,CSATWAVGPGTQYF,TRBJ2-3,many,TRBV20-1,NA
TGCAGTGCTAGAGACCCGACCCGGGACAGGGGTTCAGATACGCAGTATTTT,CSARDPTRDRGSDTQYF,TRBJ2-3,NA,TRBV20-1,TRBD1
TGTGCCAGAAGTTACGTCTACCCCCCGGAAACTGAAGCTTTCTTT,CARSYVYPPETEAFF,TRBJ1-1,NA,TRBV6-5,NA
TGTGCCAGCAGCCCTCGGACAGAATACTATGGCTACACCTTC,CASSPRTEYYGYTF,TRBJ1-2,many,TRBV14,NA
TGCGCCAGCAGTGGTAGGGGGGACACCGGGGAGCTGTTTTTT,CASSGRGDTGELFF,TRBJ2-2,many,TRBV5-1,NA
TGCAGTGCCTCAGGCGGCGCCGGGGCGGTAGATACGCAGTATTTT,CSASGGAGAVDTQYF,TRBJ2-3,many,TRBV20-1,NA
TGCAGTGCTAGGGACCCGGGACTAACTTACAATGAGCAGTTCTTC,CSARDPGLTYNEQFF,TRBJ2-1,NA,TRBV20-1,TRBD2
TGTGCCAGCTGTCAGAACAGTGAGGATGAAGCTTTCTTT,CASCQNSEDEAFF,TRBJ1-1,many,TRBV2,NA
TGTGCCAGCAGCTTAACTTGGCCTACCGGGGAGCTGTTTTTT,CASSLTWPTGELFF,TRBJ2-2,NA,TRBV7-3,NA
TGTGCCAGCAGCCCGCCCGGGGGTTCGGATACGCAGTATTTT,CASSPPGGSDTQYF,TRBJ2-3,many,TRBV3-1,NA
TGTGCCAGCACCGGGACACCTGATCAGCCCCAGCATTTT,CASTGTPDQPQHF,TRBJ1-5,many,TRBV12-3/TRBV12-4,NA
TGCGCCAGCAGCTTCGGGGGGGCCTCCACAGATACGCAGTATTTT,CASSFGGASTDTQYF,TRBJ2-3,many,TRBV5-1,TRBD2
TGCAGTGCTAGAGAGAGCAACTTCCGGAGCTCCTACAATGAGCAGTTCTTC,CSARESNFRSSYNEQFF,TRBJ2-1,many,TRBV20-1,NA
TGCGCCAGCAGCTTGGAGGCAGGGCGGCAGCAGTACTTC,CASSLEAGRQQYF,TRBJ2-7,many,TRBV5-1,NA